These 26 T cell receptor beta chains were sequenced from one sample in a study of blood T cell repertoires in COVID-19. Repertoires were generated with immunoSEQ multiplex PCR, while TCRdb's copy carries only in-frame clones and drops some. The repertoire holds under 95,000 clones, around 88% seen once, with less than 6.5% in the top ten. The sample taken for sequencing was peripheral blood. These receptors came from a man between 60 and 75 years old with acute or convalescent COVID-19.

The chain employs TRBV5-1 and TRBJ1-1; TRBD1 aligns across 7 bases. J was trimmed by 3 bases and V by 3 bases; bases with no gene match: 11. Germline CDR1 reads SGHRS; CDR2 reads YFSETQ. This CDR3 is built from 16 residues. Here the CDR3 DNA reads TGCGCCAGCAGCTCTAGGACAGGAGGAATCTACACTGAAGCTTTCTTT. Amino acid sequence: CASSSRTGGIYTEAFF.

This chain connects TRBV12-5 to TRBJ1-1; 8 nucleotides line up with TRBD1. Germline lookup yields CDR1 LGHNT and CDR2 FRNRAP. J was trimmed by 8 bases and V by 1 base; bases with no gene match: 0. The CDR3 length is 12 residues. Here the CDR3 DNA reads TGTGCTAGTGGTTTGGGACAGGGGGAAGCTTTCTTT. It translates to CASGLGQGEAFF. The full variable domain, rest sourced from reference TRBV12-5 and TRBJ1-1, is DARVTQTPRHKVTEMGQEVTMRCQPILGHNTVFWYRQTMMQGLELLAYFRNRAPLDDSGMPKDRFSAEMPDATLATLKIQPSEPRDSAVYFCASGLGQGEAFFGQGTRLTVV.

This rearrangement joins TRBV15 to TRBJ2-1; D ambiguous. Germline V CDR1 and CDR2: LNHNV, YYDKDF (reference sequence). The CDR3 is 15 residues long. The V and J ends lost 0 bases and 4 bases respectively, with 10 bases between them. CDR3 loop: CATSRDMNKYNEQFF. The CDR3, as DNA: TGTGCCACCAGCAGAGATATGAACAAGTACAATGAGCAGTTCTTC.

The chain uses TRBV24-1 and TRBJ1-3; possibly TRBD1 for D (5 bases). The V gene lost 2 bases and the J gene lost 0 bases, with 10 bases spanning the gap. CDR1 is KGHDR, CDR2 SFDVKD, per germline. This CDR3 is built from 16 residues. This CDR3 is CATSDSGDSSGNTIYF. CDR3 DNA sequence: TGTGCCACCAGTGATTCCGGTGACAGCTCTGGAAACACCATATATTTT.

The J gene is TRBJ2-5, the V gene TRBV5-6, with 9 bases lining up with TRBD2. Per the germline V gene, CDR1 is SGHDT and CDR2 is YYEEEE. The CDR3 totals 15 residues. The junction had 9 bases not matched to a gene; V was cut back by 4 bases and J by 5 bases. CDR3 sequence: CASSGAGGPAETQYF. The CDR3 DNA follows: TGTGCCAGCAGCGGAGCGGGGGGTCCAGCGGAGACCCAGTACTTC.

The genes are TRBV28 and TRBJ1-5; 10 positions match TRBD1. The V and J ends lost 1 base and 0 bases, in that order; junction bases with no gene match: 6. Germline assignment: CDR1 MDHEN and CDR2 SYDVKM. This CDR3 has 18 amino acids. CDR3 DNA sequence: TGTGCCAGCAGTTTATTGACAGGGGGCCAATATAGCAATCAGCCCCAGCATTTT. This sequence encodes CASSLLTGGQYSNQPQHF. The full variable domain, in which reference TRBV28 and TRBJ1-5 provide the parts outside the CDR3, is DVKVTQSSRYLVKRTGEKVFLECVQDMDHENMFWYRQDPGLGLRLIYFSYDVKMKEKGDIPEGYSVSREKKERFSLILESASTNQTSMYLCASSLLTGGQYSNQPQHFGDGTRLSIL.

This sequence joins TRBV5-5 and TRBJ2-2, with no clear D. From germline, CDR1 is SGHKS and CDR2 YYEKEE (reference sequence). The V and J ends lost 1 base and 2 bases respectively, with 6 bases between them. This CDR3 region has 14 residues. CDR3 in DNA: TGTGCCAGCAGCTTGTCCGGTAACACCGGGGAGCTGTTTTTT. It specifies CASSLSGNTGELFF.

This chain connects TRBV3-1 (or the pseudogene TRBV3-2) to TRBJ2-7; tentative D call: TRBD1 (6 bases). This CDR3 region has 14 residues. Germline CDR1 reads LGHDT; CDR2 reads YNNKEL (reference sequence). Trimming took off 0 bases at V and 3 bases at J, with 9 bases between the two ends. The CDR3 loop is CASSQENRDYEQYF. CDR3 nucleotide sequence: TGTGCCAGCAGCCAAGAAAACAGGGACTACGAGCAGTACTTC.

This chain joins TRBV15 and TRBJ1-1; no reliable D call. Germline V gene data show CDR1 as LNHNV and CDR2 as YYDKDF (reference sequence). The CDR3 extends over 15 amino acids. V was clipped by 0 bases and J by 7 bases, with 15 bases between them. The CDR3 sequence is CATSREKITPVEAFF. As DNA, the CDR3 is TGTGCCACCAGCAGAGAGAAGATCACCCCGGTTGAAGCTTTCTTT.

This sequence joins TRBV3-1 (or the pseudogene TRBV3-2) and TRBJ1-2, with D unresolved. Germline CDR1 reads LGHDT; CDR2 reads YNNKEL (reference sequence). V was clipped by 4 bases and J by 8 bases, with 11 bases between them. This CDR3 comprises 12 residues. CDR3 protein: CASSLREGGYTF. In DNA, the CDR3 is TGTGCCAGCAGCCTCCGGGAGGGCGGCTACACCTTC.

The chain uses TRBV19 and TRBJ1-2; 7 positions match TRBD1. There are 14 residues in the CDR3. Trimming removed 7 bases from V and 4 bases from J; junction bases left unmatched: 9. Germline CDR1 is LNHDA and CDR2 is SQIVND (reference sequence). CDR3 nucleotides: TGTGCCAGTAACGCCGGGACAGCGACCTATGGCTACACCTTC. As protein: CASNAGTATYGYTF.

The V gene is TRBV7-8, the J gene TRBJ1-2, with TRBD1 matching 7 bases. This CDR3 is 15 amino acids long. CDR1 is SGHVS, CDR2 FQNEAQ, per germline. The J segment lost 3 bases and the V segment lost 4 bases, leaving 8 bases of the junction unmatched. The CDR3 spells CASSSGPGQYYGYTF. CDR3 sequence (DNA): TGTGCCAGCAGCTCGGGCCCGGGACAGTACTATGGCTACACCTTC. The variable domain in full, with the rest retrieved from reference TRBV7-8 and TRBJ1-2, is GAGVSQSPRYKVAKRGQDVALRCDPISGHVSLFWYQQALGQGPEFLTYFQNEAQLDKSGLPSDRFFAERPEGSVSTLKIQRTQQEDSAVYLCASSSGPGQYYGYTFGSGTRLTVV.

The chain combines TRBV6-5 with TRBJ1-5; 10 bases line up with TRBD1. The CDR3 extends over 15 amino acids. J gave up 2 bases and V 8 bases, and 6 bases lay outside the gene matches. Germline CDR1 MNHEY, CDR2 SVGAGI. The CDR3, as DNA: TGTGCCAGCGGGGGGACAGGGGCTGGCAATCAGCCCCAGCATTTT. Translated: CASGGTGAGNQPQHF.

CDR3 protein: CASYSQGFEKLFF. In DNA, the CDR3 is TGTGCCTCGTACAGTCAGGGATTTGAAAAACTGTTTTTT. The chain joins TRBV30 to TRBJ1-4, with TRBD1 as a possible D gene (5 bases). Germline-derived CDR1 and CDR2 are GTSNPN and SVGIG (reference sequence). V was clipped by 7 bases and J by 7 bases, with 16 bases between them. The CDR3 contains 13 residues.

The chain combines TRBV5-6 with TRBJ2-5; the match to TRBD2 covers 8 bases. CDR1 is SGHDT, CDR2 YYEEEE, per germline. The CDR3 is 14 amino acids. V lost 4 bases, J lost 3 bases, and 5 bases stayed unmatched. CDR3 amino acids: CASSPAGREETQYF. The CDR3 DNA is TGTGCCAGCAGCCCGGCCGGGAGGGAAGAGACCCAGTACTTC. The full variable domain, with the rest looked up from reference TRBV5-6 and TRBJ2-5, is DAGVTQSPTHLIKTRGQQVTLRCSPKSGHDTVSWYQQALGQGPQFIFQYYEEEERQRGNFPDRFSGHQFPNYSSELNVNALLLGDSALYLCASSPAGREETQYFGPGTRLLVL.

This clone was seen once. This chain uses TRBV9 with TRBJ2-5; 9 bases match TRBD2. The CDR3 covers 18 residues. Germline V lookup: CDR1 SGDLS, CDR2 YYNGEE. Losses at the gene ends were 0 bases for V and 4 bases for J; bases not matched to a gene: 13. Here the CDR3 DNA reads TGTGCCAGCAGCGTAGAAGGCGGGGGGGGCGGATCGTTAGAGACCCAGTACTTC. This gives the protein CASSVEGGGGGSLETQYF. Complete variable domain (other parts from reference TRBV9 and TRBJ2-5): DSGVTQTPKHLITATGQRVTLRCSPRSGDLSVYWYQQSLDQGLQFLIQYYNGEERAKGNILERFSAQQFPDLHSELNLSSLELGDSALYFCASSVEGGGGGSLETQYFGPGTRLLVL.

V and J are TRBV13 and TRBJ2-7, with D possibly being TRBD2 (5 bases). V lost 4 bases to trimming and J lost 3 bases, with 13 bases between them. The germline V gene encodes CDR1 PRHDT and CDR2 FYEKMQ (reference sequence). The CDR3 spans 14 residues. The CDR3 is CASSSRTGIYEQYF. CDR3 sequence (DNA): TGTGCCAGCAGCTCCAGGACGGGAATCTACGAGCAGTACTTC. The full variable domain, in which reference TRBV13 and TRBJ2-7 provide the parts outside the CDR3, is AAGVIQSPRHLIKEKRETATLKCYPIPRHDTVYWYQQGPGQDPQFLISFYEKMQSDKGSIPDRFSAQQFSDYHSELNMSSLELGDSALYFCASSSRTGIYEQYFGPGTRLTVT.

This clone has only one observation. The chain combines TRBV10-1 with TRBJ1-5; D not certain. The CDR3 length is 13 residues. Trimming left V 3 bases short and J 11 bases short, with 14 bases between. The V gene's germline CDR1 is WNHNN and CDR2 SYGVQD (reference sequence). The CDR3 nucleotides read TGCGCCAGCAGTGACTCTCCAAAGTCGGCCCAGCATTTT. Its protein is CASSDSPKSAQHF.

J is TRBJ1-4 and V is TRBV19; D might be TRBD1 (5 bases). The CDR3 has 15 residues. From germline, CDR1 is LNHDA and CDR2 SQIVND (reference sequence). Between the trimmed V and J ends, which lost 3 bases and 4 bases, there was a span of 12 bases. The CDR3 reads CASSIGVGGNEKLFF. CDR3 coding DNA: TGTGCCAGTAGTATCGGGGTCGGGGGTAATGAAAAACTGTTTTTT.

The rearrangement joins TRBV10-3 to TRBJ2-5; D is possibly TRBD2 (5 bases). CDR3 length equals 11 residues. Germline lookup yields CDR1 ENHRY and CDR2 SYGVKD. Trimming removed 4 bases at V and 5 bases at J, with 5 bases between. CDR3 sequence: CAISGGETQYF. The CDR3 DNA reads TGTGCCATCAGTGGAGGGGAGACCCAGTACTTC.

V is TRBV3-1 (or the pseudogene TRBV3-2) and J is TRBJ2-7; TRBD2 matches at 7 bases. V shed 4 bases and J 4 bases; nucleotides not matched to a gene: 7. Germline CDR1 is LGHDT and CDR2 is YNNKEL (reference sequence). This CDR3 comprises 14 residues. The CDR3 DNA sequence: TGTGCCAGCAGCCCCGCAAGCGGGGCTTACGAGCAGTACTTC. This gives the protein CASSPASGAYEQYF.

This rearrangement joins TRBV30 to TRBJ1-1; the match to TRBD1 covers 7 bases. This CDR3 contains 16 residues. The germline CDR1 and CDR2 sequences are GTSNPN and SVGIG (reference sequence). V was clipped by 2 bases and J by 1 base; unmatched bases: 10. As DNA, the CDR3 is TGTGCCTGGAGTCGAGCTCGACAGGGACCGAACACTGAAGCTTTCTTT. Its protein is CAWSRARQGPNTEAFF.

The chain links TRBV6-5 to TRBJ2-2, with D maybe TRBD2 (5 bases). CDR1 MNHEY and CDR2 SVGAGI come from the germline V gene. Deletions cut 6 bases from V and 5 bases from J, with 13 bases between. The CDR3 extends over 14 amino acids. CDR3: CASRQLGSTGELFF. CDR3 bases: TGTGCCAGCAGGCAATTGGGGAGTACCGGGGAGCTGTTTTTT.

The CDR3 loop reads CASTPGTPNTEAFF. The CDR3 DNA follows: TGTGCCAGCACCCCCGGGACACCAAACACTGAAGCTTTCTTT. The chain uses TRBV6-5 and TRBJ1-1, with a tentative D call TRBD1 (6 bases). V lost 7 bases and J 2 bases, leaving 14 bases between the germline ends. CDR3 length: 14 residues. Looked up from germline, CDR1 is MNHEY and CDR2 is SVGAGI.

The chain employs TRBV20-1 and TRBJ2-7; D not resolved. This CDR3 is 11 amino acids long. The V end lost 3 bases, the J end lost 6 bases, and 9 bases lay between the germline ends. Germline lookup yields CDR1 DFQATT and CDR2 SNEGSKA (reference sequence). As DNA, the CDR3 is TGCAGTGCTAGTCAGGTTTCCGAGCAGTACTTC. It specifies CSASQVSEQYF.

The CDR3 loop is CATSSEVLAGTGELFF. Written as DNA, the CDR3 is TGTGCCACCAGCTCAGAGGTACTAGCCGGCACCGGGGAGCTGTTTTTT. V usage is TRBV15 and J usage is TRBJ2-2; D may be TRBD2 (6 bases). This CDR3 contains 16 residues. In germline, CDR1 is LNHNV, CDR2 YYDKDF (reference sequence). The V and J ends lost 5 bases and 4 bases respectively, with 17 bases between them.